The T cell receptor (beta chain) described here comes from a study of T cell responses to AZD1222 COVID-19 vaccine. The germline V gene has CDR1 GTSNPN and CDR2 SVGIG (reference sequence). The CDR3 contains 13 residues. The V and J ends lost 2 bases and 1 base respectively, with 8 bases between them. Using immunoSEQ multiplex PCR, the repertoire was profiled, and TCRdb retains in-frame clones only, with some absent. The sample yields 45,000 to 70,000 clones, 89% seen once. This chain links TRBV30 with TRBJ1-1, with D possibly matching TRBD1 (5 bases). The sequence came from an adult who received the AZD1222 COVID-19 vaccine. The material sequenced was peripheral blood, taken 28 days after the second AZD1222 dose. The CDR3 DNA is TGTGCCTGGAGTCTTGGGGGGAACACTGAAGCTTTCTTT. This translates into CAWSLGGNTEAFF.